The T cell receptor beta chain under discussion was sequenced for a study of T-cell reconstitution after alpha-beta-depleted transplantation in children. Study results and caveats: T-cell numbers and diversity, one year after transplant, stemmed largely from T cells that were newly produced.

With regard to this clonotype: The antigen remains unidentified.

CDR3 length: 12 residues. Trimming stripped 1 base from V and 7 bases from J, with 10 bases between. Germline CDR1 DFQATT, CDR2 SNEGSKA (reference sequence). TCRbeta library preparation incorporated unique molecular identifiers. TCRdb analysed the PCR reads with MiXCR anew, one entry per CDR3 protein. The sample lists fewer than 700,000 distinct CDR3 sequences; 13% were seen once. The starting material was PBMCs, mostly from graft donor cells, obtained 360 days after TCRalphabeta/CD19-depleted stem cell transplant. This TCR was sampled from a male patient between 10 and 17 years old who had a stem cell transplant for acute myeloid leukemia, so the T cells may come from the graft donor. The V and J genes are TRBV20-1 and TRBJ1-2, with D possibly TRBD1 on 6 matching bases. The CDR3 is CSARAGDIGYTF. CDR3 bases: TGCAGTGCTAGAGCAGGGGATATTGGCTACACCTTC.